These 8 T cell receptor beta chains came from one sample sequenced in a study of T cells in Graves' hyperthyroidism and ophthalmopathy. Amplified TCR beta CDR3 regions came from RNA transcripts. Carried out on the TCR CDR3, a first-round RT-PCR used the HTBI primer set. TCRdb independently ran MiXCR on the multiplex PCR reads; one entry per CDR3 protein. The profile covers about 530,000 distinct CDR3 sequences, with approximately 17% appearing a single time and 17% taken by the ten largest. Sample: blood. The receptors come from a woman in her late teens or twenties with Graves' ophthalmopathy.

V usage is TRBV28 and J usage is TRBJ1-4; D remains ambiguous. Germline CDR1 MDHEN, CDR2 SYDVKM. CDR3 size: 15 residues. V gave up 2 bases and J gave up 7 bases, with 14 bases separating them. The CDR3 here is CASSLSVGLVEKLFF. Written as DNA, the CDR3 is TGTGCCAGCAGTTTAAGCGTAGGGTTAGTTGAAAAACTGTTTTTT. Complete variable domain (other parts from reference TRBV28 and TRBJ1-4): DVKVTQSSRYLVKRTGEKVFLECVQDMDHENMFWYRQDPGLGLRLIYFSYDVKMKEKGDIPEGYSVSREKKERFSLILESASTNQTSMYLCASSLSVGLVEKLFFGSGTQLSVL.

As DNA, the CDR3 is TGTGCCCCCGCCGGGGGGGTCTCGAATCAGCCCCAGCATTTT. Its protein product is CAPAGGVSNQPQHF. The chain carries TRBV10-3 and TRBJ1-5, with D maybe TRBD1 (5 bases). CDR1 is ENHRY and CDR2 is SYGVKD in the germline V gene. The length of the CDR3 is 14 residues. The germline V and J ends were trimmed by 11 bases and 4 bases, with 18 bases remaining between them.

This clonotype was picked up many times. The chain joins TRBV7-9 to TRBJ2-7, with D tentatively TRBD1 (5 bases). There are 17 residues in the CDR3. Between the trimmed V and J ends, which lost 1 base and 4 bases, there was a span of 20 bases. CDR1 and CDR2 from the germline V gene are SEHNR and FQNEAQ (reference sequence). As DNA, the CDR3 is TGTGCCAGCAGCTTAGAACTTGGCTCGGTCAGGGCGTACGAGCAGTACTTC. As protein: CASSLELGSVRAYEQYF.

The V call is TRBV5-6, the J call TRBJ1-2; D not certain. CDR1 SGHDT and CDR2 YYEEEE come from the germline V gene. CDR3 length: 16 amino acids. The germline V and J ends were trimmed by 0 bases and 3 bases, with 15 bases remaining between them. CDR3 sequence (DNA): TGTGCCAGCAGCTTGGTTATAGGGAAAGTGTACTATGGCTACACCTTC. Amino acid sequence: CASSLVIGKVYYGYTF. Using reference TRBV5-6 and TRBJ1-2 for the parts outside the CDR3, the full variable domain is DAGVTQSPTHLIKTRGQQVTLRCSPKSGHDTVSWYQQALGQGPQFIFQYYEEEERQRGNFPDRFSGHQFPNYSSELNVNALLLGDSALYLCASSLVIGKVYYGYTFGSGTRLTVV.

The table lists this clonotype with many counts. The rearrangement uses TRBV2 and TRBJ1-4, with 7 bases aligning to TRBD1. Looked up from germline, CDR1 is SNHLY and CDR2 is FYNNEI. The CDR3 loop spans 13 amino acids. V gave up 8 bases and J gave up 5 bases; unmatched junction bases: 5. The CDR3 protein is CASWDRYNEKLFF. The CDR3 nucleotides read TGTGCCAGCTGGGACAGATACAATGAAAAACTGTTTTTT.

This clonotype appeared many times. The V gene is TRBV27, the J gene TRBJ2-7, with TRBD2 identical over 9 bases. CDR3 length: 15 residues. Trimming took 2 bases from V and 0 from J; bases not matched to a gene: 2. The germline CDR1 and CDR2 sequences are MNHEY and SMNVEV (reference sequence). DNA of the CDR3: TGTGCCAGCAGTTTACTAGCGGGAAGCTCCTACGAGCAGTACTTC. Amino acids: CASSLLAGSSYEQYF.

The chain recombines TRBV20-1 with TRBJ2-3; D not certain. Germline-derived CDR1 and CDR2 are DFQATT and SNEGSKA (reference sequence). The CDR3 runs 12 residues. Between the trimmed V and J ends, which lost 6 bases and 0 bases, there was a span of 7 bases. CDR3 sequence reads: CSALGSTDTQYF. CDR3 nucleotide sequence: TGCAGTGCCCTGGGTAGCACAGATACGCAGTATTTT.

At least ten counts were recorded for this clonotype. The chain couples TRBV19 to TRBJ2-2, with D perhaps matching TRBD1 or TRBD2 (5 bases each). The CDR3 has 13 residues. Germline V gene sequence: CDR1 LNHDA, CDR2 SQIVND (reference sequence). Trimming took 7 bases from V and 6 from J, leaving 12 bases between them. The chain's CDR3 is CASILGEAGELFF. CDR3 coding DNA: TGTGCCAGTATTTTGGGGGAAGCCGGGGAGCTGTTTTTT.